This T cell receptor beta chain was recorded in a study of blood T cell repertoires in COVID-19. The CDR3 extends over 16 amino acids. Germline V gene sequence: CDR1 KGHSH, CDR2 LQKENI. Trimming removed 3 bases from V and 1 base from J, with 14 bases in between. The table came from immunoSEQ multiplex PCR; TCRdb's copy has only in-frame clones and leaves some out. The sample records roughly 93,000 clones, 80% to 90% being singletons. What was sequenced was peripheral blood. The genes are TRBV18 and TRBJ2-3, with TRBD2 as a possible D gene (6 bases). The sequence derives from a man aged 45-65 years with acute or convalescent COVID-19. The CDR3 protein is CASSPFNGRGTDTQYF. The CDR3 DNA reads as TGTGCCAGCTCACCTTTTAACGGGAGAGGCACAGATACGCAGTATTTT.